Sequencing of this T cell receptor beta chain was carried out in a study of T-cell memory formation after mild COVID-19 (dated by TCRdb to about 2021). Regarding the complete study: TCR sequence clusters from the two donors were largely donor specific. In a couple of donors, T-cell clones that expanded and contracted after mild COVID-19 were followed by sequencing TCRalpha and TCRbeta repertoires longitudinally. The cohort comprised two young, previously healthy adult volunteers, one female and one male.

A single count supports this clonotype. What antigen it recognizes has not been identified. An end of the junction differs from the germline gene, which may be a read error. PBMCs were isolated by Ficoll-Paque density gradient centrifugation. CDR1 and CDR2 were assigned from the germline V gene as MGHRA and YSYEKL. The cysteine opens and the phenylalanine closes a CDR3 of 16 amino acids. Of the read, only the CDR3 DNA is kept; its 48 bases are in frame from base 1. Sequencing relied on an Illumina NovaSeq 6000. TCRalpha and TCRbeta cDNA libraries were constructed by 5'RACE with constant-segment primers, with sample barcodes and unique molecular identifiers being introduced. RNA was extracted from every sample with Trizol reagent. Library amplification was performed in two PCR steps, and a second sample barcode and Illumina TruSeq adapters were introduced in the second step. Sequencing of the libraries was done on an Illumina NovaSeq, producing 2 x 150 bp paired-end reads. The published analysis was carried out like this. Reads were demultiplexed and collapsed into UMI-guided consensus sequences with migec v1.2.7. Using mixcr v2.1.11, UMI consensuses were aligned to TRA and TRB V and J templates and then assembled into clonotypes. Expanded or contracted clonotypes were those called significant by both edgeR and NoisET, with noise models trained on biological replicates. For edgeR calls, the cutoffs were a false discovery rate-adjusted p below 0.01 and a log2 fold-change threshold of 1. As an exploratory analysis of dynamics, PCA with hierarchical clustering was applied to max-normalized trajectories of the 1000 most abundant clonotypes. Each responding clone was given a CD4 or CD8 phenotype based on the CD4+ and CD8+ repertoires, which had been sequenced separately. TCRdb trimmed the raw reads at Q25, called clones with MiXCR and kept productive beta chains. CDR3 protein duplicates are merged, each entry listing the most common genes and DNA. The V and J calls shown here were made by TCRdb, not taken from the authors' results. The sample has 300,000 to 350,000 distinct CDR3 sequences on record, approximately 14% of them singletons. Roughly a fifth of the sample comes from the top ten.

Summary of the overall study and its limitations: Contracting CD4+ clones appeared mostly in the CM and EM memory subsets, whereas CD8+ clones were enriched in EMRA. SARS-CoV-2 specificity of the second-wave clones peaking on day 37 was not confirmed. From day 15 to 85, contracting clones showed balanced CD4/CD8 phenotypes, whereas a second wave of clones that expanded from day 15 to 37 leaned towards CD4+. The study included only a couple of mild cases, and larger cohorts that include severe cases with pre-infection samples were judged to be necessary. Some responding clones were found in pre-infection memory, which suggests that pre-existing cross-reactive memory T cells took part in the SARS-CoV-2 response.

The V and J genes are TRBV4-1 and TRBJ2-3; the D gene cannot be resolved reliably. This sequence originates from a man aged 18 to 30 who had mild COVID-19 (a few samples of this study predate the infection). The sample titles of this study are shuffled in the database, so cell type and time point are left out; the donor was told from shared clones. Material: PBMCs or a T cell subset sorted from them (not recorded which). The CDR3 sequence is CASSQDRLWDTDTQYF. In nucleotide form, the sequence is TGCGCAAGCAGCCAAGATCGTTTGTGGGACACAGATACGCAGTATTTT.